This T cell receptor beta chain is from a study of radiation and T cells in renal cell carcinoma. The time point: blood 2 weeks post-SBRT. Stated treatment: 15 Gy SBRT to primary tumor, nephrectomy 4 weeks later. Study observations and caveats: From baseline, blood top tumor clonotypes peaked at 2 weeks post-radiation.

About this clone: Its antigen remains unidentified.

This CDR3 region has 15 residues. Germline V gene lookup returns CDR1 SGHRS and CDR2 YFSETQ. The V and J ends lost 0 bases and 2 bases respectively, with 11 bases between them. Here immunoSEQ multiplex PCR was the method, and the copy in TCRdb shows in-frame clones only, minus some. The sample holds roughly 75,000 clones; about four fifths are singletons and the top ten take about 6%. V usage is TRBV5-1 and J usage is TRBJ1-2; weak D call: TRBD1 (6 bases). The TCR originated in a man aged 60 to 75 with renal cell carcinoma. The material sequenced was blood, taken from a patient whose treatment included radiotherapy and nephrectomy. Here the CDR3 reads CASSLVVGQNYGYTF. In nucleotides, the CDR3 is TGCGCCAGCAGCTTGGTGGTCGGACAGAACTATGGCTACACCTTC. The variable domain in full, completed from reference TRBV5-1 and TRBJ1-2, reads KAGVTQTPRYLIKTRGQQVTLSCSPISGHRSVSWYQQTPGQGLQFLFEYFSETQRNKGNFPGRFSGRQFSNSRSEMNVSTLELGDSALYLCASSLVVGQNYGYTFGSGTRLTVV.